These 21 T cell receptor beta chains were all obtained from the same sample, sequenced in a study of blood T cell repertoires in COVID-19. Using immunoSEQ multiplex PCR, the repertoire was profiled, and TCRdb retains in-frame clones only, with some absent. Here the sample spans over 200,000 clones, roughly 85% being singletons. Sequencing was carried out using PBMCs or T cells enriched from blood (not recorded which). These TCRs come from a man aged 40-55 years who had recovered from COVID-19.

The chain joins TRBV24-1 to TRBJ2-1, with D perhaps TRBD1 (6 bases). Deletions cut 3 bases from V and 8 bases from J, with 10 bases between. CDR3 size: 13 residues. Germline loops: CDR1 KGHDR, CDR2 SFDVKD. CDR3 region: CATSDGGLDEQFF. The CDR3 bases are TGTGCCACCAGTGATGGGGGCTTGGATGAGCAGTTCTTC.

The chain couples TRBV24-1 to TRBJ2-3, with a weak D call TRBD2 (5 bases). The CDR3 loop spans 14 amino acids. Trimming took 4 bases from V and 3 from J, leaving 10 bases between them. Germline CDR1 KGHDR, CDR2 SFDVKD. CDR3 loop: CATSEPGRTDTQYF. The CDR3 DNA reads TGTGCCACCAGTGAGCCGGGGAGAACAGATACGCAGTATTTT.

The chain has TRBV5-8 and TRBJ1-4, with D possibly being TRBD1 (6 bases). The CDR3 spans 16 residues. The germline CDR1 and CDR2 sequences are SGHTS and YDEGEE. The V end lost 0 bases, the J end lost 4 bases, and 13 bases lay between the germline ends. CDR3 DNA: TGTGCCAGCAGCTTGGGCAGGGGAAGGGGTAATGAAAAACTGTTTTTT. Its translation: CASSLGRGRGNEKLFF.

In nucleotides, the CDR3 is TGTGCCAGTAGTATAACAGCCGGACAGCCCCAGCATTTT. Amino acids: CASSITAGQPQHF. The V and J genes are TRBV19 and TRBJ1-5, with D unresolved. The CDR3 length is 13 residues. Trimming stripped 2 bases from V and 7 bases from J, with 9 bases between. Germline V gene lookup returns CDR1 LNHDA and CDR2 SQIVND (reference sequence).

The chain uses TRBV5-5 and TRBJ1-3; D possibly corresponds to TRBD1 (6 bases). Trimming removed 3 bases from V and 0 bases from J, with 7 bases in between. Germline V gene lookup returns CDR1 SGHKS and CDR2 YYEKEE (reference sequence). The CDR3 loop spans 14 amino acids. For the CDR3, the DNA is TGTGCCAGCAGCTGGACAGCCTCTGGAAACACCATATATTTT. Amino acid sequence: CASSWTASGNTIYF.

The chain couples TRBV27 to TRBJ1-2; D gene uncertain. Trimming took off 0 bases at V and 4 bases at J, with 9 bases between the two ends. Per the germline V gene, CDR1 is MNHEY and CDR2 is SMNVEV (reference sequence). The CDR3 has 14 residues. In DNA, the CDR3 is TGTGCCAGCAGTTTATCGGGAGGGATCTATGGCTACACCTTC. Protein sequence: CASSLSGGIYGYTF.

The V gene is TRBV19, the J gene TRBJ1-1; tentatively, D is TRBD1 (6 bases). CDR3 length: 15 amino acids. The germline V and J ends were trimmed by 6 bases and 0 bases, with 14 bases remaining between them. Germline V lookup: CDR1 LNHDA, CDR2 SQIVND (reference sequence). The CDR3 DNA follows: TGTGCCAGTAGATCAGAAGGGGGGGTGAACACTGAAGCTTTCTTT. Its protein product is CASRSEGGVNTEAFF.

The rearrangement uses TRBV2 and TRBJ2-5; TRBD1 matches 9 bases. This CDR3 contains 15 residues. The junction had 7 bases not matched to a gene; V was cut back by 6 bases and J by 2 bases. CDR1 is SNHLY and CDR2 is FYNNEI in the germline V gene. CDR3 amino acids: CASRATGQGQETQYF. The CDR3 nucleotides read TGTGCCAGCAGGGCTACCGGACAGGGGCAAGAGACCCAGTACTTC. Supplemented by reference TRBV2 and TRBJ2-5, the full variable domain reads EPEVTQTPSHQVTQMGQEVILRCVPISNHLYFYWYRQILGQKVEFLVSFYNNEISEKSEIFDDQFSVERPDGSNFTLKIRSTKLEDSAMYFCASRATGQGQETQYFGPGTRLLVL.

This clone was counted once. The chain employs TRBV4-1 and TRBJ1-4; no reliable D call. The CDR3 length is 16 residues. Germline V gene lookup returns CDR1 MGHRA and CDR2 YSYEKL. V was shortened by 0 bases and J by 7 bases, with 15 bases between the two germline ends. CDR3 sequence (DNA): TGCGCCAGCAGCCAAGAAAGCGGCCTTTGGGGTGAAAAACTGTTTTTT. Translated, it gives CASSQESGLWGEKLFF.

For the CDR3, the DNA is TGTGCCAGTAGTAACGGGACTAGCGGGAGACCTGGAGCGCACAATGAGCAGTTCTTC. It yields the protein CASSNGTSGRPGAHNEQFF. V gene TRBV19 combines with J gene TRBJ2-1, with TRBD2 matching over 14 bases. The CDR3 covers 19 residues. The germline CDR1 and CDR2 sequences are LNHDA and SQIVND (reference sequence). V lost 4 bases to trimming and J lost 5 bases; unmatched junction nucleotides: 13.

This sequence joins TRBV28 and TRBJ1-3, with a possible D match to TRBD1 (6 bases). The CDR3 sequence is 16 residues long. With 3 bases removed from V and 0 bases from J, the gap between germline ends came to 12 bases. Germline V gives CDR1 MDHEN, CDR2 SYDVKM. CDR3 loop: CASSLSGHPSGNTIYF. Here the CDR3 DNA reads TGTGCCAGCAGTTTGTCGGGACATCCCTCTGGAAACACCATATATTTT. The variable domain in full, completed from reference TRBV28 and TRBJ1-3, reads DVKVTQSSRYLVKRTGEKVFLECVQDMDHENMFWYRQDPGLGLRLIYFSYDVKMKEKGDIPEGYSVSREKKERFSLILESASTNQTSMYLCASSLSGHPSGNTIYFGEGSWLTVV.

The chain carries TRBV3-1 (or the pseudogene TRBV3-2) and TRBJ2-2; TRBD2 agrees at 14 bases. The CDR3 loop spans 17 amino acids. CDR1 LGHDT and CDR2 YNNKEL come from the germline V gene (reference sequence). J gave up 3 bases and V 4 bases, and 4 bases lay outside the gene matches. CDR3: CASSPQTSGRDTGELFF. The CDR3 DNA reads TGTGCCAGCAGCCCCCAGACTAGCGGGAGGGACACCGGGGAGCTGTTTTTT.

The chain couples TRBV24-1 to TRBJ2-3; 9 nucleotides line up with TRBD2. CDR3 length equals 15 residues. Trimming took 5 bases from V and 1 from J; bases not matched to a gene: 3. CDR1 is KGHDR, CDR2 SFDVKD, per germline. CDR3 amino acids: CATSARTSGTDTQYF. The CDR3 nucleotides are TGTGCCACCAGTGCTCGGACTAGCGGCACAGATACGCAGTATTTT.

This chain connects TRBV4-1 to TRBJ2-2; D call uncertain. Germline-derived CDR1 and CDR2 are MGHRA and YSYEKL. Trimming stripped 0 bases from V and 0 bases from J, with 8 bases between. The CDR3 totals 16 residues. DNA of the CDR3: TGCGCCAGCAGCCAAGAGGTGGCTTCGAACACCGGGGAGCTGTTTTTT. Translating gives CASSQEVASNTGELFF.

The rearrangement uses TRBV4-3 and TRBJ2-7, with D perhaps TRBD2 (5 bases). The V end was cut by 3 bases, the J end by 2 bases, with 14 bases between. CDR1 is LGHNA, CDR2 YSLEER, per germline. The CDR3 length is 15 residues. The CDR3 sequence: CASSHARGSPYEQYF. CDR3 nucleotides: TGCGCCAGCAGCCATGCCCGGGGTTCCCCCTACGAGCAGTACTTC.

The rearrangement links TRBV14 to TRBJ1-5; no definite D call. There are 14 residues in the CDR3. V was trimmed by 6 bases and J by 1 base, leaving 10 bases between them. CDR1 is SGHDN, CDR2 FVKESK, per germline. The chain's CDR3 is CASSTTDSNQPQHF. In DNA, the CDR3 is TGTGCCAGCAGTACTACTGACAGCAATCAGCCCCAGCATTTT. The full variable domain, in which reference TRBV14 and TRBJ1-5 provide the parts outside the CDR3, is EAGVTQFPSHSVIEKGQTVTLRCDPISGHDNLYWYRRVMGKEIKFLLHFVKESKQDESGMPNNRFLAERTGGTYSTLKVQPAELEDSGVYFCASSTTDSNQPQHFGDGTRLSIL.

This clone was seen a few times. J is TRBJ2-1 and V is TRBV13; D gene uncertain. This CDR3 comprises 11 residues. The germline gives CDR1 PRHDT, CDR2 FYEKMQ (reference sequence). V was trimmed by 3 bases and J by 8 bases, leaving 5 bases between them. The CDR3 spells CASSFSDEQFF. The CDR3 nucleotides are TGTGCCAGCAGCTTTAGTGATGAGCAGTTCTTC.

The V call is TRBV3-1 (or the pseudogene TRBV3-2), the J call TRBJ1-5; D might be TRBD1 (6 bases). Trimming took 5 bases from V and 4 from J, leaving 9 bases between them. The CDR3 is 13 residues long. Germline CDR1 is LGHDT and CDR2 is YNNKEL (reference sequence). Written as DNA, the CDR3 is TGTGCCAGCAGCTCGGACAGAAATCAGCCCCAGCATTTT. Its protein product is CASSSDRNQPQHF.

This clone was seen ten or more times. The rearrangement joins TRBV28 to TRBJ1-5; 7 nucleotides line up with TRBD1. The CDR3 runs to 17 residues. Trimming took 2 bases from V and 3 from J; bases not matched to a gene: 10. Germline lookup yields CDR1 MDHEN and CDR2 SYDVKM. CDR3 loop: CASSLSRDRSVNQPQHF. In DNA form, the CDR3 reads TGTGCCAGCAGTTTAAGCCGGGACAGATCGGTCAATCAGCCCCAGCATTTT.

The chain uses TRBV7-2 and TRBJ1-1, with D maybe TRBD1 (5 bases). Trimming removed 2 bases at V and 5 bases at J, with 24 bases between. The CDR3 is 18 residues long. Germline V CDR1 and CDR2: SGHTA, FQGNSA. The CDR3 bases are TGTGCCAGCAGCTTATTTGCCCAGGGCTCCGGCGGGGAAACTGAAGCTTTCTTT. This sequence encodes CASSLFAQGSGGETEAFF.

V usage is TRBV5-5 and J usage is TRBJ1-4; tentative D call: TRBD1 (5 bases). The CDR3 is 16 residues long. The V end was cut by 4 bases, the J end by 6 bases, with 19 bases between. CDR1 is SGHKS, CDR2 YYEKEE, per germline (reference sequence). The CDR3 reads CASSPGGGSVDEKLFF. Here the CDR3 DNA reads TGTGCCAGCAGCCCCGGGGGGGGATCTGTGGATGAAAAACTGTTTTTT.